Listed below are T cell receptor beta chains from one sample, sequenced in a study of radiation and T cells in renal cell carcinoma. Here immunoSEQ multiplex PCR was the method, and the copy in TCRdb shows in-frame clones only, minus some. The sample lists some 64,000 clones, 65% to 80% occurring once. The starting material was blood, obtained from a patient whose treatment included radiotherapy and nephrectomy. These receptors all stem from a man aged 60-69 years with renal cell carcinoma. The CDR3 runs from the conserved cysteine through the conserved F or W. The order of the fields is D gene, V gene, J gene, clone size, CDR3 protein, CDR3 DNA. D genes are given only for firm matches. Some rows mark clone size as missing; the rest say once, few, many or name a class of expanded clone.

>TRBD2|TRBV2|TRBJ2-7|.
CASSAQGLAGAYEQYF
TGTGCCAGCAGTGCACAGGGACTAGCGGGGGCCTACGAGCAGTACTTC
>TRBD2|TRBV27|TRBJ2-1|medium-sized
CASSPAGTAGGRANEQFF
TGTGCCAGCAGTCCAGCGGGAACGGCGGGAGGGCGGGCCAATGAGCAGTTCTTC
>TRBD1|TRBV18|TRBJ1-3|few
CASSLDRGRSGNTIYF
TGTGCCAGCTCACTCGACAGGGGAAGATCTGGAAACACCATATATTTT
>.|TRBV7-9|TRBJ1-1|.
CASSPTSNLNTEAFF
TGTGCCAGCAGCCCTACATCTAACCTGAACACTGAAGCTTTCTTT
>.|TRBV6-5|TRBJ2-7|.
CASSPLLFYEQYF
TGTGCCAGCAGCCCTCTCCTATTCTACGAGCAGTACTTC
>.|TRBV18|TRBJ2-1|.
CASLPTEGNEQFF
TGTGCCAGCCTGCCTACGGAGGGCAATGAGCAGTTCTTC
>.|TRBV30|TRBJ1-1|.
CAWSVVTEAFF
TGTGCCTGGAGTGTTGTTACTGAAGCTTTCTTT
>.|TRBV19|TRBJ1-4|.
CDSSMGQGDEKLFF
TGTGACAGTAGTATGGGGCAGGGTGATGAAAAACTGTTTTTT
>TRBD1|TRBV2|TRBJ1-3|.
CASSVDRVAGNTIYF
TGTGCCAGCAGTGTCGACAGGGTGGCTGGAAACACCATATATTTT
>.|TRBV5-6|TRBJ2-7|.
CASSLAGQTYEQYF
TGTGCCAGCAGCTTGGCCGGGCAAACCTACGAGCAGTACTTC
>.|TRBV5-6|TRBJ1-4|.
CASSLAATNEKLFF
TGTGCCAGCAGCTTGGCAGCAACTAATGAAAAACTGTTTTTT
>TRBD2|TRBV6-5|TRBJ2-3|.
CASSPGTSGADTQYF
TGTGCCAGCAGCCCCGGGACTAGTGGCGCAGATACGCAGTATTTT
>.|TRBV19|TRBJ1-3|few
CASSMWWDSDRNTIYF
TGTGCCAGTAGTATGTGGTGGGACTCCGATCGAAACACCATATATTTT
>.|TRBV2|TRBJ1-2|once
CASSEGAGYGYTF
TGTGCCAGCAGTGAAGGGGCTGGCTATGGCTACACCTTC
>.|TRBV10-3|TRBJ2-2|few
CAISVGTGELFF
TGTGCCATCAGTGTAGGAACCGGGGAGCTGTTTTTT
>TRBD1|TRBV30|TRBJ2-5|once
CAWSPTGAETQYF
TGTGCCTGGAGTCCGACAGGGGCCGAGACCCAGTACTTC
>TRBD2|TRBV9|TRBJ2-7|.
CASSEGLASTYEQYF
TGTGCCAGCAGCGAAGGACTAGCTTCTACCTACGAGCAGTACTTC
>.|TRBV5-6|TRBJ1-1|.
CASSPPGPGSTEAFF
TGTGCCAGCAGCCCCCCGGGTCCGGGTTCCACTGAAGCTTTCTTT
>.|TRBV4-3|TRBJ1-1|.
CASSQEGRAQNTEAFF
TGCGCCAGCAGCCAAGAGGGGAGGGCCCAGAACACTGAAGCTTTCTTT
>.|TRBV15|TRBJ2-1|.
CATSSYPGDEQFF
TGTGCCACCAGCAGTTACCCTGGCGATGAGCAGTTCTTC
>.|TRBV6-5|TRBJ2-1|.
CASSQIRDSAAFF
TGTGCCAGCAGTCAAATCCGGGACTCCGCCGCGTTCTTC
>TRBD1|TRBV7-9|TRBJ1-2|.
CASSPGTESGYTF
TGTGCCAGCAGCCCAGGGACAGAAAGTGGCTACACCTTC
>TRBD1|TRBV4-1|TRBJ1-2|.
CASSQAEGQGGGYTF
TGCGCCAGCAGCCAAGCCGAGGGACAGGGGGGCGGCTACACCTTC
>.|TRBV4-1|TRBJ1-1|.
CASSQDGAGGTEAFF
TGCGCCAGCAGCCAAGATGGGGCAGGTGGGACTGAAGCTTTCTTT
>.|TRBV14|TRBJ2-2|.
CASGHGYNELFF
TGTGCCAGCGGGCACGGCTATAACGAGCTGTTTTTT
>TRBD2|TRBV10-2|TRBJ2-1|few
CASRRGLAGWGSSYNEQFF
TGCGCCAGCAGAAGGGGACTAGCGGGGTGGGGCAGCTCCTACAATGAGCAGTTCTTC
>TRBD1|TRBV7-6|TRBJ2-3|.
CASSLSGQGTDTQYF
TGTGCCAGCAGCTTATCCGGACAGGGCACAGATACGCAGTATTTT
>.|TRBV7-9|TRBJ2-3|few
CASRPLVADTQYF
TGTGCCAGCAGGCCACTAGTCGCAGATACGCAGTATTTT
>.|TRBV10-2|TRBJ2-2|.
CASRHARGTGELFF
TGCGCCAGCAGGCACGCCAGGGGCACCGGGGAGCTGTTTTTT
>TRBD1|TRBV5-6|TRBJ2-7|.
CASSLALGTGSHEQYF
TGTGCCAGCAGCTTGGCTTTGGGGACAGGGTCCCACGAGCAGTACTTC
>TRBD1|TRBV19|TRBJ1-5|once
CASSSVLKAGTGVLNQPQHF
TGTGCCAGTAGTAGCGTTTTAAAAGCCGGGACAGGGGTCCTCAATCAGCCCCAGCATTTT
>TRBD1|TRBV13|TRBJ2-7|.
CASSVGSGTGVSYEQYF
TGTGCCAGCAGCGTTGGGTCCGGGACAGGGGTCTCCTACGAGCAGTACTTC
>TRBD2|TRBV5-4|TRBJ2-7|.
CASSLSGVPYEQYF
TGTGCCAGCAGCCTCAGCGGGGTCCCCTACGAGCAGTACTTC
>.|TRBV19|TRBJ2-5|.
CASSIGGRETQYF
TGTGCCAGTAGTATAGGAGGACGGGAGACCCAGTACTTC
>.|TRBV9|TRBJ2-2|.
CASSTGTRVNTGELFF
TGTGCCAGCAGTACTGGGACTCGTGTGAACACCGGGGAGCTGTTTTTT
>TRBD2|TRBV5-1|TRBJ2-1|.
CASSLDPSGRGSYNEQFF
TGCGCCAGCAGCTTGGATCCTAGCGGGAGAGGCTCCTACAATGAGCAGTTCTTC